The TCR beta chain described here comes from a study of OX40 agonist ivuxolimab in advanced cancers. About the study: Patients were dosed with the agonistic anti-OX40 (CD134) antibody ivuxolimab. Three partial responders included one hepatocellular carcinoma patient and two cutaneous melanoma patients.

Clones were read by immunoSEQ multiplex PCR, and TCRdb kept only the in-frame ones, dropping some. The sample has approximately 52,000 clones, approximately 83% seen once. V lost 7 bases and J lost 1, with 11 bases in between. The V gene's germline CDR1 is SNHLY and CDR2 FYNNEI. The length of the CDR3 is 13 residues. This clone has only a few counts. The source is an adult with an advanced solid tumor such as melanoma, head and neck, liver or kidney cancer. The chain links TRBV2 to TRBJ2-7; tentative D call: TRBD2 (6 bases). The source was CD4+ or CD8+ T cells sorted from blood, collected in a trial of the OX40 agonist ivuxolimab. The DNA for the CDR3 is TGTGCCAGCAAGGAGGGGCCTTCCTACGAGCAGTACTTC. It yields the protein CASKEGPSYEQYF. Together with reference TRBV2 and TRBJ2-7, the CDR3 gives the full variable domain: EPEVTQTPSHQVTQMGQEVILRCVPISNHLYFYWYRQILGQKVEFLVSFYNNEISEKSEIFDDQFSVERPDGSNFTLKIRSTKLEDSAMYFCASKEGPSYEQYFGPGTRLTVT.